One sample yielded the 7 T cell receptor beta chains listed below, sequenced in a study of regulatory T cells in long-lasting Graves disease. Building the TCR beta libraries relied on iRepertoire HTBI primers, and CDR3 regions underwent Arm-PCR. TCRdb passed the multiplex PCR reads through MiXCR, listing each CDR3 protein once. The repertoire includes 450,000 or so distinct CDR3 sequences, under 25% of them detected once, and over 7.5% sits in the top ten. The sample's time point: persistent/refractory GD, antithyroid drugs over 5 years with positive TRAb. PBMC-extracted RNA yielded the TCR library. Material: peripheral blood mononuclear cells (PBMCs), obtained when the disease was refractory, from a patient treated with antithyroid drugs. These receptors were taken from a female donor with Graves disease.

This clonotype was seen more than once but under ten times. The V and J genes are TRBV20-1 and TRBJ2-7, with D maybe TRBD2 (5 bases). V lost 1 base and J 3 bases, leaving 13 bases between the germline ends. CDR3 length: 14 residues. Germline loops: CDR1 DFQATT, CDR2 SNEGSKA (reference sequence). In nucleotides, the CDR3 is TGCAGTGCTAGAGGAAGGAGGAACGGCTACGAGCAGTACTTC. As protein: CSARGRRNGYEQYF.

This clonotype was observed many times. This chain links TRBV28 with TRBJ1-2, with a weak D call TRBD1 (5 bases). V was clipped by 7 bases and J by 5 bases, with 14 bases between them. This CDR3 contains 13 residues. Germline V gene lookup returns CDR1 MDHEN and CDR2 SYDVKM. CDR3 sequence (DNA): TGTGCCAGCATCCCTGGGGGGGGGTATGGCTACACCTTC. This gives the protein CASIPGGGYGYTF.

For this clonotype: With a much larger clone just one base away, this may be a read error. V and J are TRBV30 and TRBJ1-4, with 7 nucleotides matching TRBD1. The CDR3 extends over 15 amino acids. Germline V gene data show CDR1 as GTSNPN and CDR2 as SVGIG (reference sequence). CDR3 amino acids: CAWEKPGQTNEKLLF. The CDR3 DNA reads as TGTGCCTGGGAGAAACCGGGACAGACTAATGAAAAACTGCTTTTT.

The chain combines TRBV12-3 or TRBV12-4 with TRBJ1-1, with TRBD1 identical over 7 bases. Trimming removed 7 bases from V and 7 bases from J; junction bases left unmatched: 12. This CDR3 is built from 14 residues. CDR3 loop: CASTPDRRVGEAFF. The CDR3 nucleotides read TGTGCCAGCACCCCGGACAGGCGGGTTGGTGAAGCTTTCTTT.

This clonotype was seen ten or more times. The chain employs TRBV3-1 and TRBJ2-7, with 8 bases lining up with TRBD2. J was trimmed by 2 bases and V by 3 bases; bases with no gene match: 6. The CDR3 contains 15 residues. Germline V gives CDR1 LGHDT, CDR2 YNNKEL (reference sequence). The CDR3 DNA reads TGTGCCAGCAGCCATTCCCCGGGAGGGACCTACGAGCAGTACTTC. This codes for CASSHSPGGTYEQYF.

Concerning this clonotype itself: A much more abundant neighbour one base away suggests this may be a read error. V and J are TRBV6-1 and TRBJ2-7; D is ambiguous. Germline loops: CDR1 MNHNS, CDR2 SASEGT. There are 14 residues in the CDR3. The CDR3 here is CASIEDRGAYEQYF. CDR3 sequence (DNA): TGTGCCAGCATTGAAGACCGCGGAGCCTACGAGCAGTACTTC.

This chain joins TRBV11-2 and TRBJ2-1, with 8 positions matching TRBD2. The CDR3 consists of 13 residues. Germline CDR1 is SGHAT and CDR2 is FQNNGV. With V trimmed by 5 bases and J by 7 bases, 4 bases remained unmatched. CDR3 in DNA: TGTGCCAGCAGCATGACTAGCGAGAATGAGCAGTTCTTC. Residues: CASSMTSENEQFF.